This TCR beta chain originates from a study of cytomegalovirus exposure and HLA in healthy donors. General study findings and limits: Among TCR sequences, most were rare, though some public TCRs appeared in many donors. Some TCR beta chains (over 150 of them) were listed as cytomegalovirus-associated.

With regard to this clone: Antigen: not known.

13 Jbeta primers and 60 Vbeta primers were used for the PCR. Data came from immunoSEQ multiplex PCR; TCRdb stores just in-frame clones and leaves some out. The data hold 78,000 or so clones, with approximately 84% observed a single time. CDR3 length equals 14 residues. From germline, CDR1 is SGHKS and CDR2 YYEKEE (reference sequence). V shed 4 bases and J 3 bases; nucleotides not matched to a gene: 6. The chain is built from TRBV5-5 and TRBJ2-7; 8 bases agree with TRBD1. The source of this sequence is a woman aged 50 to 65 in good health and CMV-seronegative. What was sequenced was PBMCs. Here the CDR3 DNA reads TGTGCCAGCAGCCTCCGGACAGGGATCTACGAGCAGTACTTC. It is translated as CASSLRTGIYEQYF. Drawing the rest from reference TRBV5-5 and TRBJ2-7, the complete variable domain is DAGVTQSPTHLIKTRGQQVTLRCSPISGHKSVSWYQQVLGQGPQFIFQYYEKEERGRGNFPDRFSARQFPNYSSELNVNALLLGDSALYLCASSLRTGIYEQYFGPGTRLTVT.